The following is a T cell receptor beta chain sequence with its context. The sample belongs to a study of blood T cell repertoires in COVID-19. Study-level information: COVID-19 samples, acute and convalescent, were from the United States, Italy and Spain. The analysed material was cDNA or gDNA that came from T cells, B-cell-depleted T cells, or PBMCs.

The protocol was immunoSEQ multiplex PCR, while the TCRdb copy is restricted to in-frame clones and leaves out a portion. Here the sample spans some 98,000 clones, about 80% being singletons. V lost 6 bases and J lost 14; bases outside the gene matches: 9. CDR1 is ENHRY, CDR2 SYGVKD, per germline. The CDR3 sequence is 14 residues long. J is TRBJ2-1 and V is TRBV10-3, with TRBD2 matching 14 bases. The source is a man between 65 and 80 years old with active or convalescent COVID-19. Material for sequencing was peripheral blood. This CDR3 is CAIRATSGGAPEFF. As DNA, the CDR3 is TGTGCCATCAGAGCGACTAGCGGGGGGGCCCCGGAGTTCTTC.